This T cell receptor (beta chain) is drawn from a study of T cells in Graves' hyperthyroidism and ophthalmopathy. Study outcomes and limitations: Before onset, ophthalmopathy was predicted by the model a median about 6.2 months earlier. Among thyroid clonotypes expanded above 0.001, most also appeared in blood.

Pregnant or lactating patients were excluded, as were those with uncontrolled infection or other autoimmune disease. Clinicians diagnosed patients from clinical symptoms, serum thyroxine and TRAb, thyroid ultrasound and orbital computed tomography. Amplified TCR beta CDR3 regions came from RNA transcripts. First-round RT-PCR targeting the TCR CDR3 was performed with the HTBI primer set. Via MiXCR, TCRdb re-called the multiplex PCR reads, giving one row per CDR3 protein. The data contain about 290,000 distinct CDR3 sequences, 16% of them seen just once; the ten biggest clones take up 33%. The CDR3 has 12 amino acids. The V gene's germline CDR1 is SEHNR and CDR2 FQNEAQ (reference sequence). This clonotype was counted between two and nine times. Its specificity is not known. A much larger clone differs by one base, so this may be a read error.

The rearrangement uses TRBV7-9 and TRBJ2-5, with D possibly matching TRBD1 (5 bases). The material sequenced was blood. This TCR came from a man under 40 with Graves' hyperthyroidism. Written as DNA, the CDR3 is TGTGCCAGCAGAGGGGTCCAAGAGGCCCAGTACTTC. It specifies CASRGVQEAQYF.